A few counts support the clone carrying this T cell receptor (beta chain). The ends were cut back, 5 bases at V and 0 bases at J, with 18 bases in the middle. This CDR3 comprises 16 residues. Germline V CDR1 and CDR2: SGHNT, YYREEE (reference sequence). The data belong to a study of T-cell reconstitution after alpha-beta-depleted transplantation in children. The library targeted TCRbeta and was prepared with unique molecular identifiers. TCRdb passed the PCR reads through MiXCR, listing each CDR3 protein once. The sample holds 70,000 to 95,000 distinct CDR3 sequences, 9.5% to 15% seen once. The V call is TRBV5-4, the J call TRBJ2-7; either TRBD1 or TRBD2 may supply D (5 bases each). The specimen was PBMCs from the stem cell graft donor, collected from the stem cell graft. The receptor's source is a human donor who donated a stem cell graft to a child with inherited bone marrow failure. In nucleotides, the CDR3 is TGTGCCAGCAGTTTTCGCCCGGGACCGAGCTCCTACGAGCAGTACTTC. It encodes CASSFRPGPSSYEQYF.